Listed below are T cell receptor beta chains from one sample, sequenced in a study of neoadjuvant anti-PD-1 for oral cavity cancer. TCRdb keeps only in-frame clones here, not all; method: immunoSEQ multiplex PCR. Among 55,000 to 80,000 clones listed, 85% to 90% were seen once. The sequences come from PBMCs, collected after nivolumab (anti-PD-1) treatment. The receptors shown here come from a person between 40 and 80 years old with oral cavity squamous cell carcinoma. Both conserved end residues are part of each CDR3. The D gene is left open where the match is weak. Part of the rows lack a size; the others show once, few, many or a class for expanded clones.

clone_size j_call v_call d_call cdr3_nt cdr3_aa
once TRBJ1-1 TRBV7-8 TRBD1 TGTGCCAGCAGCACCCGACAGGGGGGCACTGAAGCTTTCTTT CASSTRQGGTEAFF
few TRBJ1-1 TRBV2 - TGTGCCAGCAGTGAATTCCAGAACACTGAAGCTTTCTTT CASSEFQNTEAFF
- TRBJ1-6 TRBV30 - TGTGCCTACTCCTATAATTCACCCCTCCACTTT CAYSYNSPLHF
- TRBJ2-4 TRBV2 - TGTGCCAGCAGGGCCGACAGGTTCCTTACAGCCAAAAACATTCAGTACTTC CASRADRFLTAKNIQYF
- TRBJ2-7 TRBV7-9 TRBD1 TGTGCCAGCAGCTTAGCTGGGACAGGAGGGAGCTACGAGCAGTACTTC CASSLAGTGGSYEQYF
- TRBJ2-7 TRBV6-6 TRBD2 TGTGCCAGCAGTTTCCCCGGTCTAGCGGAAGCCTACGAGCAGTACTTC CASSFPGLAEAYEQYF
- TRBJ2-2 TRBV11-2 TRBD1 TGTGCCAGCAGACAGGGGGCGGACACCGGGGAGCTGTTTTTT CASRQGADTGELFF
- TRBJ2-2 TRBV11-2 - TGTGCCAGCAGCTCGGGACTCTCGCCCCCAAACACCGGGGAGCTGTTTTTT CASSSGLSPPNTGELFF
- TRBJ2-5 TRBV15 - TGTGCCACCAGCAGAGTAGGGGGAAGGGGAGAGACCCAGTACTTC CATSRVGGRGETQYF
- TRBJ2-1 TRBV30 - TGTGCCTGGAACCTAGCGATGTACAATGAGCAGTTCTTC CAWNLAMYNEQFF
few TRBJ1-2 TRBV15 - TGTGCCACCAGCAGAGGGTCGGGGTGGGGTGGCTACACCTTC CATSRGSGWGGYTF
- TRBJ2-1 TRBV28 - TGTGCCAGCAGTGGAGCTATTGAGCAGTTCTTC CASSGAIEQFF
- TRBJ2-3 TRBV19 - TGTGCCAGTAGAGGGGACACAGATACGCAGTATTTT CASRGDTDTQYF
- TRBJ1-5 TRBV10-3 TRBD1 TGTGCCATCAGTGAGTCTTGGGACAGGGCGAAGGATCAGCCCCAGCATTTT CAISESWDRAKDQPQHF
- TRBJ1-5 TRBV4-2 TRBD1 TGTGCCAGCAGCCATTCTGGACAGGACAATCAGCCCCAGCATTTT CASSHSGQDNQPQHF
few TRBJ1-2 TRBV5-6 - TGTGCCAGCACCCTTTGGGGGGGCTACGAGGGCTATGGCTACACCTTC CASTLWGGYEGYGYTF
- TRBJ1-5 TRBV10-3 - TGTGCCATCAGTGAGAGCGGGCAGCTTGACCAGCCCCAGCATTTT CAISESGQLDQPQHF
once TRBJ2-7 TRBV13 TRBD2 TGTGCCAGCAGCCCCGGGGGGAACTCCTACGAGCAGTACTTC CASSPGGNSYEQYF
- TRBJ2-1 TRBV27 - TGTGCCAGCAGTTCCAGGGGACTGCCAGACAATGAGCAGTTCTTC CASSSRGLPDNEQFF
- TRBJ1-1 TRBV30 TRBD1 TGTGCCTGGAGTGCAGGGGGCTTCACTGAAGCTTTCTTT CAWSAGGFTEAFF
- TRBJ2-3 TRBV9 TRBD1 TGTGCCAGCAGCGGGACAGGGGCCGGGGATACGCAGTATTTT CASSGTGAGDTQYF
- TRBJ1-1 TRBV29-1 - TGCAGCGTTGAAGACCCCAGGGTGCCTGAAGCTTTCTTT CSVEDPRVPEAFF
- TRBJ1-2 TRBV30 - TGTGCCTGGACACTGACCGTAAACTATGGCTACACCTTC CAWTLTVNYGYTF
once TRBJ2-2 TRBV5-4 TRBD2 TGTGCCAGCAGCCCGACTAGCGGGGGCACCGGGGAGCTGTTTTTT CASSPTSGGTGELFF
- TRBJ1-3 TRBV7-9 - TGTGCCAGCAGCTTAGACAGTCGCTCTGGAAACACCATATATTTT CASSLDSRSGNTIYF
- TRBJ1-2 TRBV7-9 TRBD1 TGTGCCAGCAGCTTACCATTTGGCAGGGGGAATGGCTACACCTTC CASSLPFGRGNGYTF
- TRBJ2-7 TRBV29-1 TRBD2 TGCAGCGCCACGTCGGCTAGCGGGGGGGCTGGGAGCTCCTACGAGCAGTACTTC CSATSASGGAGSSYEQYF
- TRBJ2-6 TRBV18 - TGTGCCAGCTCACCTTCTGGGGCCAACGTCCTGACTTTC CASSPSGANVLTF
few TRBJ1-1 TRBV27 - TGTGCCAGCAGTTTAAAGCGTGGTCAGCTGATGAACACTGAAGCTTTCTTT CASSLKRGQLMNTEAFF
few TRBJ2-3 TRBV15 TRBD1 TGTGCCACCAGCAAGACAGGGAGTCCCACAGATACGCAGTATTTT CATSKTGSPTDTQYF
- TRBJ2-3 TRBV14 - TGTGCCAGCATGATGACGCGGGGTGGGAGCACAGATACGCAGTATTTT CASMMTRGGSTDTQYF
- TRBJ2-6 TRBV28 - TGTGCCAGCAGTTCCACCGGGACCTGGGCCAACGTCCTGACTTTC CASSSTGTWANVLTF
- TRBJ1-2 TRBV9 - TGTGCCAGCAGCGGGTATAGAGGTGACTATGGCTACACCTTC CASSGYRGDYGYTF
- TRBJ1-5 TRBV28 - TGTGCCAGCAGTCCAGTGGGGAAAGGGGATCAGCCCCAGCATTTT CASSPVGKGDQPQHF
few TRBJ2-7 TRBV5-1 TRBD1 TGCGCCAGCAGCTCCCGGGACAGGGATGACGAGCAGTACTTC CASSSRDRDDEQYF
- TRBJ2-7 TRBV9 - TGTGCCAGCGGAAATCCGGGGGCCTACGAGCAGTACTTC CASGNPGAYEQYF
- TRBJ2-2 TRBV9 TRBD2 TGTGCCAGCAGTTCAAGGGGCGGGGGTTTCACCGGGGAGCTGTTTTTT CASSSRGGGFTGELFF
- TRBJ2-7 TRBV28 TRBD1 TGTGCCAGCATGACCGGGACAGGAACCTACGAGCAGTACTTC CASMTGTGTYEQYF
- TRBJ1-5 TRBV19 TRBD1 TGTGCCAGTACCACCTTGACAGGGGGTAATCAGCCCCAGCATTTT CASTTLTGGNQPQHF
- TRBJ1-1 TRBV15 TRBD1 TGTGCCACCAGCAGTCAGGGGGGGATGTTGTCTGAAGCTTTCTTT CATSSQGGMLSEAFF